This TCR beta chain was obtained from a study of T cell responses to AZD1222 COVID-19 vaccine. General observations from the study: Dominant at 160-218 and 743-854, vaccine-associated CD4 TCRs also spanned spike.

Using immunoSEQ multiplex PCR, the repertoire was profiled, and TCRdb retains in-frame clones only, with some absent. Of some 150,000 clones in the sample, 85% to 90% were seen once. As for this clone: Its specificity is unknown.

Trimming took 4 bases from V and 8 from J, leaving 11 bases between them. This CDR3 region has 11 residues. Per the germline V gene, CDR1 is DFQATT and CDR2 is SNEGSKA (reference sequence). The specimen was peripheral blood, collected 28 days after the second AZD1222 dose. The V gene is TRBV20-1, the J gene TRBJ1-2, with D perhaps matching TRBD1 (5 bases). The receptor was isolated from an adult who received the AZD1222 COVID-19 vaccine. The chain's CDR3 is CSAMQGDGYTF. The CDR3 DNA reads as TGCAGTGCTATGCAAGGGGACGGCTACACCTTC.